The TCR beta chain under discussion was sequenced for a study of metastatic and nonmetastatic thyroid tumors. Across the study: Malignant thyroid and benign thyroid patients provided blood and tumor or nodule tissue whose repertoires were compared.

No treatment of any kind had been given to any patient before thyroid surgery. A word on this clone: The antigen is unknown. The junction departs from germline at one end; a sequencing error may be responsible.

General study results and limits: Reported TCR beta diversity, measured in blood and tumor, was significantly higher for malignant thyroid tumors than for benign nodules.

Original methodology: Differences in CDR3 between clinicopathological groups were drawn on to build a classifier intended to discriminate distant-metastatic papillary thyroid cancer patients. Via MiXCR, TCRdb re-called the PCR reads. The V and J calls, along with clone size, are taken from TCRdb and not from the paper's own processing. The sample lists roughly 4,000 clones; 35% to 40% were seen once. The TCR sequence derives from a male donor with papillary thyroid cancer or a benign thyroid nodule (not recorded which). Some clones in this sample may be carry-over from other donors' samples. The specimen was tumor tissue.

This chain's CDR3 is CATCRDNWGTTDTQYF. The CDR3 DNA reads as TGTGCCACCTGCAGAGATAATTGGGGAACCACAGATACGCAGTATTTT. The chain combines TRBV15 with TRBJ2-3; D is unresolved. Germline V CDR1 and CDR2: LNHNV, YYDKDF (reference sequence). CDR3 length: 16 amino acids.